This T cell receptor beta chain originates from a study of cytomegalovirus exposure and HLA in healthy donors. Study-level findings and limits: Specificity of three CMV-associated chains for CMV antigens was verified in vitro. Clonal expansion was found to be greater in HLA-associated TCR beta chains than in equally common others in a later analysis.

On this clone: Its matching antigen is unknown.

The PCR employed 60 Vbeta primers together with 13 Jbeta primers. This table comes from immunoSEQ multiplex PCR, and its TCRdb copy is limited to in-frame clones, with some not included. The table has tens of thousands of clones, roughly 81% seen once. The length of the CDR3 is 16 residues. Germline-derived CDR1 and CDR2 are SGHNT and YYREEE (reference sequence). The trim removed 3 bases at V and 5 bases at J, leaving 8 bases unmatched. This receptor was identified in a human donor in good health. Sequenced: PBMCs. The chain joins TRBV5-4 to TRBJ2-2; 9 bases align to TRBD2. The CDR3 bases are TGTGCCAGCAGCTCCTTAGCGGGAGATAGGACCGGGGAGCTGTTTTTT. Protein sequence: CASSSLAGDRTGELFF.